This T cell receptor (beta chain) stems from a study of tumor-infiltrating lymphocytes in glioblastoma multiforme. The V end was cut by 4 bases, the J end by 13 bases, with 23 bases between. CDR3 length: 14 amino acids. Germline lookup yields CDR1 SQVTM and CDR2 ANQGSEA. TCR beta libraries were built from RNA through three nested multiplex PCR rounds using modified ARM-PCR. MiXCR was run by TCRdb on the multiplex PCR reads, yielding one entry per CDR3 protein. Here the sample spans 7,000 to 9,500 distinct CDR3 sequences, about 79% being singletons. V gene TRBV29-1 combines with J gene TRBJ2-1; possible D gene TRBD1, 7 bases. Sequencing was performed on brain tumor tissue. The source of this sequence is a male donor with glioblastoma. The CDR3 protein is CSVGGRQGGNIQFF. In DNA form, the CDR3 reads TGCAGCGTTGGGGGGCGGCAGGGGGGCAATATACAGTTCTTC.